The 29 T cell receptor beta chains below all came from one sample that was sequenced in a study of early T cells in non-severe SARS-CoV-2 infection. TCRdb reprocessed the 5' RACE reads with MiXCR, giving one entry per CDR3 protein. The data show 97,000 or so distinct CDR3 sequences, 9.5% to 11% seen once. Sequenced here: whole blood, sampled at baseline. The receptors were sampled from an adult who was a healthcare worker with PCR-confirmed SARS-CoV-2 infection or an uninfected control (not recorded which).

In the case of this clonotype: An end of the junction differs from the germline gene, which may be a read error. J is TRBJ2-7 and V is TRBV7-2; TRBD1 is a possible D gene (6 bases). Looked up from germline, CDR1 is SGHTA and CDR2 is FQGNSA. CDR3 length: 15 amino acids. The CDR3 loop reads CASSLGGPLSHEQYF. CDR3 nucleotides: TGTGCCAGCAGCTTAGGGGGGCCCCTCTCCCACGAGCAGTACTTC.

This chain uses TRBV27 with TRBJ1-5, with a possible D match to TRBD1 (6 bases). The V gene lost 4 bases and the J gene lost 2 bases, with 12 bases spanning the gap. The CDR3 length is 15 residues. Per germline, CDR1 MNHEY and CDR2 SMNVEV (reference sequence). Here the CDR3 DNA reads TGTGCCAGCAGTTCCGCACAGGGTGGCAATCAGCCCCAGCATTTT. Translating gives CASSSAQGGNQPQHF.

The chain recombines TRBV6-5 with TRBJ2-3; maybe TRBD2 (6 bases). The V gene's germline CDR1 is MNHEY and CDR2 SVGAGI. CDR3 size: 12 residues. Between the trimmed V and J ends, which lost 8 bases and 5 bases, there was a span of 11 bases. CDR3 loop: CASSGGLDTQYF. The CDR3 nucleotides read TGTGCCAGCTCTGGAGGGTTAGATACGCAGTATTTT.

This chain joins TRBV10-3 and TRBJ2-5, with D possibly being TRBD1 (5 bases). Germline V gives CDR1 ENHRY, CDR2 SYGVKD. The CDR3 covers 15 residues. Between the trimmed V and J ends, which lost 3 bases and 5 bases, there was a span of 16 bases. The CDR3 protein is CAISDWGSIMETQYF. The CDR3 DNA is TGTGCCATCAGTGATTGGGGCAGCATTATGGAGACCCAGTACTTC.

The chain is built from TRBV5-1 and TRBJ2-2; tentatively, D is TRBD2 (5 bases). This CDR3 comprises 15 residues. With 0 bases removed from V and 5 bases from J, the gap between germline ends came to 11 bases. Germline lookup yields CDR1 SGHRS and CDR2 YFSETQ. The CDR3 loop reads CASSLAVGGTGELFF. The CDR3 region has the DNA TGCGCCAGCAGCTTGGCCGTGGGCGGGACCGGGGAGCTGTTTTTT.

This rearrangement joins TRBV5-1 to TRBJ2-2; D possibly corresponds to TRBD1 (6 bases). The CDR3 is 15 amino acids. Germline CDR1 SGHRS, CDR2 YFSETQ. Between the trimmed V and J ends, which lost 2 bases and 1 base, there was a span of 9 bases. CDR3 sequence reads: CASSLKTGNTGELFF. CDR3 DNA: TGCGCCAGCAGCTTAAAGACAGGGAACACCGGGGAGCTGTTTTTT.

The CDR3, as DNA: TGTGCCAGCAGCTTAAATGGCAGGGAGAACACTGAAGCTTTCTTT. This encodes CASSLNGRENTEAFF. This sequence joins TRBV7-3 and TRBJ1-1; a weak D match, TRBD1 (5 bases). V shed 1 base and J shed 1 base, with 10 bases lying between them. The CDR3 is made up of 15 amino acids. Germline-derived CDR1 and CDR2 are SGHTA and FQGTGA.

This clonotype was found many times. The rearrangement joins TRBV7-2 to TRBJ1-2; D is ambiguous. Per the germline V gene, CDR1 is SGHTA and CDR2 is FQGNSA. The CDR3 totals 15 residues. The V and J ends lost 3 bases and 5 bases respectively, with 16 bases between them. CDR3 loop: CASSLGRTGSYGYTF. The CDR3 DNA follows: TGTGCCAGCAGCTTGGGCAGGACCGGGTCTTATGGCTACACCTTC.

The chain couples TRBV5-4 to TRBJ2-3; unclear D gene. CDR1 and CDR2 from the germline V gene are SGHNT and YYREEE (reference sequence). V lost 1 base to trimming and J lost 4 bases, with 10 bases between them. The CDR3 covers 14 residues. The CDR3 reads CASSLQNVADTQYF. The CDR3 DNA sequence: TGTGCCAGCAGCTTGCAGAATGTAGCAGATACGCAGTATTTT.

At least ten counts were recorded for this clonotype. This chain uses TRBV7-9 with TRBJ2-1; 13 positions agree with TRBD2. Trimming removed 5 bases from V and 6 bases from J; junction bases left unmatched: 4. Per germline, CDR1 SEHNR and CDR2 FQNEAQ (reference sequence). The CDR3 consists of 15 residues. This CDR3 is CASSRLAGGFNEQFF. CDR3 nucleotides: TGTGCCAGCAGCAGACTAGCGGGGGGCTTCAATGAGCAGTTCTTC.

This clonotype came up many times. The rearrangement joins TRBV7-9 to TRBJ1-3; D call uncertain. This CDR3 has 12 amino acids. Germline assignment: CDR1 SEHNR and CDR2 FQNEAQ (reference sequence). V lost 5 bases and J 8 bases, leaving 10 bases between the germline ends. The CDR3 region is CASSAYTDTIYF. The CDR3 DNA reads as TGTGCCAGCAGCGCCTACACGGACACCATATATTTT.

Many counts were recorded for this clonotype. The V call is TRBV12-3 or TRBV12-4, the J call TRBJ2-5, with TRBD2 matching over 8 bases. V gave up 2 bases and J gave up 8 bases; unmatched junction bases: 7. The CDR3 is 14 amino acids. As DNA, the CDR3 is TGTGCCAGCAGTTTATCCAGCGGGAGACTCACCCAGTACTTC. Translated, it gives CASSLSSGRLTQYF.

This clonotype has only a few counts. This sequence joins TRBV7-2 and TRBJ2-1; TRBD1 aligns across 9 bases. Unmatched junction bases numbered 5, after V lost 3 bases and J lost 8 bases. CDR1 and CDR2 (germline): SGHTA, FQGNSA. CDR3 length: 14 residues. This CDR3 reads CASSFGDRAHEQFF. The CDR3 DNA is TGTGCCAGCAGCTTTGGGGACAGGGCCCATGAGCAGTTCTTC.

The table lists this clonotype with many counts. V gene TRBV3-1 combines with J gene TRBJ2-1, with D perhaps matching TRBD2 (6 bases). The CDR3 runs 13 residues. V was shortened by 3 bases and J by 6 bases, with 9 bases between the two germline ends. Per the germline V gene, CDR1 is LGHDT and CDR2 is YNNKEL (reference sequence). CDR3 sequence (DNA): TGTGCCAGCAGCCAGCGGGGATCCAATGAGCAGTTCTTC. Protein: CASSQRGSNEQFF.

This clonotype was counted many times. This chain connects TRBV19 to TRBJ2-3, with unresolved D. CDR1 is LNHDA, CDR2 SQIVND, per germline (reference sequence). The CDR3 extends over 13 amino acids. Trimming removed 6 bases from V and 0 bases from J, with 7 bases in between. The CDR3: CASRSDSTDTQYF. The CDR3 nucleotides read TGTGCCAGTAGGTCGGACAGCACAGATACGCAGTATTTT.

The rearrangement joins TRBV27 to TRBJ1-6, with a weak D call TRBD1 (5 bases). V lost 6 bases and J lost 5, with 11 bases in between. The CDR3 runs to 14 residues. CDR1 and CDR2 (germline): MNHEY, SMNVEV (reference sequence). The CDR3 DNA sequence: TGTGCCAGCAGGCCGGGACTGGATAATTCACCCCTCCACTTT. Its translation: CASRPGLDNSPLHF.

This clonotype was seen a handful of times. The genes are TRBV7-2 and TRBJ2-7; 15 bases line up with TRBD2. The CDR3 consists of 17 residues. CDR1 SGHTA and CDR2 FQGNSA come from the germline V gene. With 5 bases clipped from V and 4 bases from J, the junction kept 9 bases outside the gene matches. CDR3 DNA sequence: TGTGCCAGCAGCCTACCAGAGGGACTAGCGGGGGGATACGAGCAGTACTTC. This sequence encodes CASSLPEGLAGGYEQYF.

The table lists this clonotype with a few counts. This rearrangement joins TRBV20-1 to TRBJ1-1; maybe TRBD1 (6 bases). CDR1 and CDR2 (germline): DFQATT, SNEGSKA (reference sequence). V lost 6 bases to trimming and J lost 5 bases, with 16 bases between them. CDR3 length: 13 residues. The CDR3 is CSAYRAVGTEAFF. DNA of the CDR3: TGCAGTGCGTACAGGGCGGTCGGGACTGAAGCTTTCTTT.

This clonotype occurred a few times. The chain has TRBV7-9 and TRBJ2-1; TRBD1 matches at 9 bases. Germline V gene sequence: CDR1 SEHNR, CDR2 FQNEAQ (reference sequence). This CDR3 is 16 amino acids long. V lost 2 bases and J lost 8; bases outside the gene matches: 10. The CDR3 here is CASSLRSGQGPYEQFF. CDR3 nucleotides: TGTGCCAGCAGCTTACGATCGGGACAGGGACCCTATGAGCAGTTCTTC.

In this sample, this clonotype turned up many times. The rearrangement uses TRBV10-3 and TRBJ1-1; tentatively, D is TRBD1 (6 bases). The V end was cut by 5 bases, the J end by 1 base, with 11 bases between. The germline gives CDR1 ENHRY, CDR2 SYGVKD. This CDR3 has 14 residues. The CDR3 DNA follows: TGTGCCATCAGTCAACAGGGTTGGAACACTGAAGCTTTCTTT. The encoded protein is CAISQQGWNTEAFF.

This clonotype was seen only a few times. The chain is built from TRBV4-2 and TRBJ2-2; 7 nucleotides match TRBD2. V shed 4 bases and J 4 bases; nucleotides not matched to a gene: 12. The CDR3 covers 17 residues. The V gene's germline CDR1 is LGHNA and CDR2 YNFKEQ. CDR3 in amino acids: CASSPAVGGAVTGELFF. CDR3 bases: TGTGCCAGCAGCCCAGCGGTGGGAGGGGCCGTCACCGGGGAGCTGTTTTTT.

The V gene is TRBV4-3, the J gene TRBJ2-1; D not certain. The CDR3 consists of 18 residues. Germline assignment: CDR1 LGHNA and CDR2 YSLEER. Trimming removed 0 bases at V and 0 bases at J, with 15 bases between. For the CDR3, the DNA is TGCGCCAGCAGCCAAGATCTGGCCCGCTCTATCTCCTACAATGAGCAGTTCTTC. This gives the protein CASSQDLARSISYNEQFF.

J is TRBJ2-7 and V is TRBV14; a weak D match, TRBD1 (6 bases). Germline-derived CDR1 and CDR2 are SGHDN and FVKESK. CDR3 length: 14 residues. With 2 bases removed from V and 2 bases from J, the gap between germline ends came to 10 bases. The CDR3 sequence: CASSQSTGTYEQYF. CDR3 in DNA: TGTGCCAGCAGCCAATCGACAGGAACCTACGAGCAGTACTTC. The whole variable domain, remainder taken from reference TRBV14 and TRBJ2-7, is EAGVTQFPSHSVIEKGQTVTLRCDPISGHDNLYWYRRVMGKEIKFLLHFVKESKQDESGMPNNRFLAERTGGTYSTLKVQPAELEDSGVYFCASSQSTGTYEQYFGPGTRLTVT.

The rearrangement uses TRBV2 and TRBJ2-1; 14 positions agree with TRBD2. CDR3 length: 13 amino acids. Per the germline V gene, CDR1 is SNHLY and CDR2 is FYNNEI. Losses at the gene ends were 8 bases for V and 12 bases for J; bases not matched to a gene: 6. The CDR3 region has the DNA TGTGCCAGCGGACTAGCGGGAGGACGGGGGCAGTTCTTC. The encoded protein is CASGLAGGRGQFF.

CDR3 protein: CASSVALAGSTDTQYF. CDR3 in DNA: TGTGCCAGCAGCGTAGCCCTAGCGGGAAGCACAGATACGCAGTATTTT. The J gene is TRBJ2-3, the V gene TRBV9; 9 nucleotides agree with TRBD2. Per the germline V gene, CDR1 is SGDLS and CDR2 is YYNGEE. Germline trimming cut 0 bases from V and 0 bases from J; bases unmatched to any gene: 2. The CDR3 consists of 16 residues.

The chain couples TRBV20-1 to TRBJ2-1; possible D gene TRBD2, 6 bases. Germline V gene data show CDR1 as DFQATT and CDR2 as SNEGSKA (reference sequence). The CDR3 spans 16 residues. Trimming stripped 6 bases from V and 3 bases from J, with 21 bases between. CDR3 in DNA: TGCAGTGCCATCTCACGGGACGGGGGAAACTACAATGAGCAGTTCTTC. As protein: CSAISRDGGNYNEQFF.

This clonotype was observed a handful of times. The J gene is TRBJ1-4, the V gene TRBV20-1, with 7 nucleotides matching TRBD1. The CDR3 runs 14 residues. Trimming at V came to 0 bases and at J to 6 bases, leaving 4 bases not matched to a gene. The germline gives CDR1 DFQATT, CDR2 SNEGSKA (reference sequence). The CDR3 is CSARDGGGDEKLFF. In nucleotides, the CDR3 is TGCAGTGCTAGAGATGGAGGGGGCGATGAAAAACTGTTTTTT.

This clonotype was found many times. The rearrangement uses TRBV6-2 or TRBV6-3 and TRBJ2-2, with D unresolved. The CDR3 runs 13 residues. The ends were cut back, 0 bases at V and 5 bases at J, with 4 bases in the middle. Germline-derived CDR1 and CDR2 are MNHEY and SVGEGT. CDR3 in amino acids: CASSYSGTGELFF. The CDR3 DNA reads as TGTGCCAGCAGTTACTCCGGAACCGGGGAGCTGTTTTTT.

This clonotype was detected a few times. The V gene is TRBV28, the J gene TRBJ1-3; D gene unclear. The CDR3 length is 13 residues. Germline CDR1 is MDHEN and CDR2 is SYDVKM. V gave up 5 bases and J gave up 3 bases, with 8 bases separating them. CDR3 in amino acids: CASSPAGGNTIYF. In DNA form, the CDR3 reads TGTGCCAGCAGTCCTGCCGGTGGAAACACCATATATTTT.